This TCR beta chain is from a study of shared clonotypes between healthy human individuals. This table comes from immunoSEQ multiplex PCR, and its TCRdb copy is limited to in-frame clones, with some not included. The sample has around 2.5 million clones, more than 85% seen once. Sequenced input: naive CD4+ T cells from PBMCs. Stated subset: CD45RA+ positively selected. The source is a man between 18 and 35 years old in good health. Some clones in this sample may be carry-over from other donors' samples.

The CDR3 DNA follows: TGTGCCAGCAGCCAAGACCGAACAGGGGGCTTTTACGAGCAGTACTTC. Translated: CASSQDRTGGFYEQYF. This sequence joins TRBV4-2 and TRBJ2-7, with 9 nucleotides matching TRBD1. This CDR3 region has 16 residues. Unmatched junction bases numbered 7, after V lost 0 bases and J lost 4 bases. CDR1 is LGHNA and CDR2 is YNFKEQ in the germline V gene.